This T cell receptor (beta chain) appears in the sequencing data of a study of cytomegalovirus exposure and HLA in healthy donors (dated by TCRdb to 2016 to 2017). Concerning the study at large: An earlier analysis of several hundred of the donors reported under 300 Gb of sequence data and 90 million to 120 million unique TCR beta sequences obtained from approximately 180 million T cells. Of the 300 to 400 genotyped donors, 81% fell in the genetic ancestry cluster associated with self-reported Caucasian donors. Besides the first cohort of under 700 subjects, a separate validation cohort made up of roughly 130 different subjects was used. A later genetic analysis used genome-wide SNP genotypes for about 55% of the 666 donors, treating that subset as a discovery cohort. HLA typing included class I and class II loci at four-digit resolution. An early release covering roughly 580 HLA-typed donors comprised about 300 gigabases of sequencing data and around 80 million unique TCR sequences. Alongside the repertoire data, information on donor age, sex, ethnicity and CMV serostatus was compiled. The study aimed to test whether cataloging public T cell receptors could reveal signatures of past pathogen exposure. Using immunosequencing, the study profiled T cell repertoires from 666 subjects and related those repertoires to cytomegalovirus serostatus. To decide whether each TCR beta V gene segment behaved as functional or pseudogenic, an earlier analysis of some 540 of the donors relied on high-throughput TCR beta sequencing. To study patterns of TCR occurrence, a later analysis re-analyzed previously published TCR beta repertoires from 666 donors and added high-resolution HLA genotyping. The number of donors typed differed by locus, with 629-630 for A, B, C, DRB1 and DQB1, around 520 for DQA1, about 610 for DPA1, and 472 for DPB1. To predict cytomegalovirus infection status, the study combined high-throughput TCR immunosequencing, statistical association of individual TCRs with disease status, and machine learning. A handful of DR-DQ haplotypes were handled as single units for association and clustering because linkage in the cohort was strong. The later analysis used no new phenotypic data to find candidate immune exposures, relying instead on TCR beta sequences and their occurrence across donors. Every discovery cohort repertoire had been produced on one sequencing platform. Among about 400 genotyped donors of the cohort, an average of around 250,000 unique TCR beta nucleotide sequences was sequenced per donor, of which 15% to 20% were non-productive. What the study reported, not specific to this receptor: The classifier was reported to diagnose cytomegalovirus status with high specificity and sensitivity in both the original and validation cohorts. The authors suggested that the approach could potentially be extended to other disease states and immunological phenotypes. Linkage disequilibrium might explain the correlated functional status among segregating V segments, but an unknown experimental factor could not be ruled out. Some IMGT-functional V segments, including TRBV6-2 and TRBV6-3, could not be distinguished by the 87-base-pair reads and were therefore excluded. This cohort had only TCR beta chains sequenced, and the lack of alpha or paired-chain data limited which features could be detected. In a later analysis, the rate of TCR association differed among HLA loci, with DRB1 alleles having the most associated TCRs and HLA-C alleles having the fewest. CMV serostatus was the only immune exposure information available for the cohort. While some public TCRs were present in many individuals, most TCR sequences turned up only very rarely across donors. Approximately 16 rarely observed V segments, including chromosome 9 orphons, were excluded from the earlier analysis of approximately 500 of the donors because counts were too low. In the study, about 150 TCR beta chains were listed as associated with cytomegalovirus. A later analysis associated roughly 17,000 TCR beta sequences with specific HLA alleles at a false discovery rate of 0.05. According to a later analysis, most CMV-associated TCR beta chains appeared to be HLA-restricted, and the HLA associations seemed to be driven largely by CMV exposure. Because some donors lacked HLA typing at each locus, the association tests relied only on the typed subset. Broadly in line with IMGT annotations, most TCR beta V segments showed up in productive rearrangements about 87% or about 30% of the time in an earlier analysis of approximately 600 of the donors. In a later analysis, HLA-associated TCR beta chains showed more clonal expansion and lower generation probabilities than non-associated chains that were equally common. In a later analysis, several top co-occurrence clusters were reported to appear linked to parvovirus B19, influenza, CMV and Epstein-Barr virus. Sequencing depth was assumed to be roughly uniform across donors in the presence/absence analyses, though that assumption may not hold. A later genetic analysis reported fewer N-insertions in productive TCRs among donors in an Asian-associated ancestry cluster than the approximately 700-donor mean. Strong co-occurrence of HLA alleles, especially DR and DQ, made assigning TCR associations to individual alleles difficult. In vitro tests confirmed that three of the cytomegalovirus-associated TCR beta chains recognize cytomegalovirus antigens. A further reported finding was that TCR beta sequences accurately predicted the HLA-A and HLA-B alleles for most subjects in the first cohort. V-gene and J-gene trimming of TCR beta chains was associated with a missense DCLRE1C variant in a later genetic analysis, and the association was replicated in an independent cohort. A cluster of highly shared sequence variants was judged likely to represent a technical artifact of the sequencing pipeline.

On this clone: Its antigen has not been determined. Base-call qualities are not available, and no considerably larger clone is one nucleotide away.

The cohort comprised some 730 healthy bone marrow donors. At the time of sampling, every cohort member was nominally healthy, though immune exposures that went unrecorded were likely present. The donor was CMV seropositive and belonged to the group of 250 to 300 seropositive cohort members. A peripheral blood sample was provided by each donor, and peripheral blood mononuclear cells were used for TCR beta sequencing. Genomic DNA extraction from the blood cell samples was performed with the Qiagen DNeasy Blood Extraction Kit. Library preparation was by the immunoSEQ multiplex PCR assay. For the multiplex PCR, a mixture combining 60 forward primers for TCR Vbeta segments and 13 reverse primers for TCR Jbeta segments was used. A multiplex PCR assay on genomic DNA amplified the CDR3 region of rearranged TCR beta genes. Amplified TCR beta libraries were sequenced as 87-base-pair reads on the Illumina HiSeq System. The study's own analysis went as follows. A later analysis tallied 75 million to 95 million unique TCR beta chains across the 660 or so repertoires, and 10 million to 11 million of those chains were shared by two or more donors. To remove PCR and sequencing errors, raw reads were error-corrected and collapsed into unique sequences using a nearest-neighbor algorithm that merged closely related sequences. V, D and J gene segments were assigned by aligning CDR3 sequences to IMGT reference sequences. For a sequence to be retained, at least a six-nucleotide match to both a V gene segment and a J gene segment was required. A rearrangement was called productive if the CDR3 had no stop codons and remained in frame with V and J, and every other rearrangement was called non-productive. Following IMGT convention, CDR3 was defined as the stretch from the second conserved V-encoded cysteine up to the conserved J-encoded phenylalanine. In an earlier analysis of more than 550 of the donors, sequences lacking an unambiguous match to a single V gene segment were excluded. An earlier analysis of a few hundred of the donors classified V segments as functional when productive rearrangements were above 56.7% and as segregating when the standard deviation between donors was above 5%. To diagnose cytomegalovirus status from the catalog of TCR beta chain sequences, a statistical classification framework was built. In a later analysis, TCR nucleotide sequences were compared against IMGT/GENE-DB human TR gene sequences so that V and J genes could be assigned. In a later analysis, CDR3 sequences and most-parsimonious VDJ recombination scenarios were assigned using the TCRdist pipeline. In a later analysis, each TCR beta chain was defined by its CDR3 amino acid sequence together with its V-gene family, and reads lacking a unique V-gene family were excluded. In a later analysis, 500 to 650 highly shared, low-generation-probability nucleotide sequences were removed to address suspected cross-contamination and a sequencing artifact. A later analysis calculated a clonal expansion index for each public chain from normalized within-repertoire ranks of inferred template counts. Generation probabilities in a later analysis came from a VDJ recombination model fitted to out-of-frame rearrangements, and those results were checked against IGoR. In a later analysis, TCR-TCR, TCR-HLA and TCR-CMV co-occurrence was scored with hypergeometric tests, and a repertoire-size bias correction was applied to TCR pairs. To estimate false discovery rates, a later analysis permuted the HLA or CMV assignments 20 times. In a later analysis, co-occurring TCRs were grouped with DBSCAN, and TCRdist sequence similarity was added when clustering was performed within HLA-allele-positive subsets. For co-occurrence clustering, repertoires with fewer than 30,000 or more than 120,000 public chains were excluded, along with five or six repertoires with anomalous nucleotide sharing. TCRdb obtained this table from immuneACCESS and retained in-frame rearrangements with V and J assigned. These tables miss some clones; where compared with another copy, unresolved V genes account for less than half of the shortfall, and the remainder is unexplained. For V, J and clone size, that table is used; D and trimming come from the DNA. A total of about 120,000 clones appear in this sample, 81% of them only once. The ten largest clonotypes hold roughly 4.1% of the sample.

The CDR1 and CDR2 encoded by the germline V gene are MRHNA and SNTAGT. The CDR3 runs 15 amino acids, cysteine and phenylalanine included. Of all the DNA, just the CDR3 is kept, 45 bases in frame from base 1. V lost 0 bases and J lost 5 bases; the stretch between them is 14 bases long. This clonotype was sampled from a man aged 18 to 29 in good health and CMV-seropositive. The chain joins TRBV6-4 to TRBJ2-7; the best D guess is TRBD1, with 5 bases matching. Specimen: PBMCs. The CDR3 protein sequence reads: CASSDSKGALHEQYF. In nucleotide form, the sequence is TGTGCCAGCAGTGACTCGAAAGGGGCGTTACACGAGCAGTACTTC.